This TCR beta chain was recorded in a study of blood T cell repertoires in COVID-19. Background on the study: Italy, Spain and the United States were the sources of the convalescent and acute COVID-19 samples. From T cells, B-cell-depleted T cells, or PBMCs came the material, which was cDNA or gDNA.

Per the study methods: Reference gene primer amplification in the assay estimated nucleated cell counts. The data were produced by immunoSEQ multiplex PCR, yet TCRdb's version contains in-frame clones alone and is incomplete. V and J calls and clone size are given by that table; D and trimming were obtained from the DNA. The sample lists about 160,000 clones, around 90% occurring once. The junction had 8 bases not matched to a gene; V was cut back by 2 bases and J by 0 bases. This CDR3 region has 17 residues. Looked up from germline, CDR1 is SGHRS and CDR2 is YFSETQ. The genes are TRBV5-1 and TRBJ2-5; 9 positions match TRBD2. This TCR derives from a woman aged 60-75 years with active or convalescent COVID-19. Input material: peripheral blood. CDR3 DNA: TGCGCCAGCAGCTTAGGGGTGACTAGCGGCAACCAAGAGACCCAGTACTTC. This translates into CASSLGVTSGNQETQYF.